The T cell receptor beta chain described here comes from a study of regulatory dendritic cells for organ transplantation. The study's findings and limits: Mature dendritic cells appeared to drive more memory CD8+ clonal expansion than regulatory ones.

FACS sorted CD4+ or CD8+ T cells into CD45RA+ naive and CD45RO+ memory. The CDR3 length is 14 residues. The V end was cut by 3 bases, the J end by 1 base, with 7 bases between. Looked up from germline, CDR1 is SGHTA and CDR2 is FQGNSA. The data were produced by immunoSEQ multiplex PCR, yet TCRdb's version contains in-frame clones alone and is incomplete. The sample contains roughly 34,000 clones, roughly nine tenths of which appear only once. As regards this clone: Its cognate antigen is unknown.

The genes are TRBV7-2 and TRBJ2-1, with D hard to call. Sequencing was done on a sample of naive CD4+ T cells from blood. Subset defined: CD45RA+ naive T cells. The sequence derives from a human donor in good health. The CDR3: CASSFRASYNEQFF. CDR3 coding DNA: TGTGCCAGCAGCTTCCGGGCGTCCTACAATGAGCAGTTCTTC.